The 17 T cell receptor beta chains below were found in one sample sequenced in a study of OX40 agonist ivuxolimab in advanced cancers. Measured with immunoSEQ multiplex PCR; TCRdb has only the in-frame clones, and not every one. Seen here are approximately 94,000 clones, around nine tenths observed once, and the top ten hold approximately 0.78%. Sequences were derived from CD4+ or CD8+ T cells sorted from blood, sampled in a trial of the OX40 agonist ivuxolimab. Receptors originate from an adult with an advanced solid tumor such as melanoma, head and neck, liver or kidney cancer.

The rearrangement links TRBV7-3 to TRBJ1-1; D not certain. Germline CDR1 and CDR2: SGHTA and FQGTGA. The CDR3 runs to 15 residues. Trimming pared 2 bases from V and 5 bases from J, leaving 15 bases between. The CDR3 DNA reads as TGTGCCAGCAGCTTAGAGGCGGGGAAGGGTACTGAAGCTTTCTTT. This sequence encodes CASSLEAGKGTEAFF.

This chain uses TRBV4-3 with TRBJ2-5; 7 bases line up with TRBD2. This CDR3 region has 16 residues. The germline V gene has CDR1 LGHNA and CDR2 YSLEER. With 1 base clipped from V and 5 bases from J, the junction kept 10 bases outside the gene matches. The CDR3 region is CASSQGEGGSEETQYF. The DNA for the CDR3 is TGCGCCAGCAGCCAAGGGGAGGGAGGGAGTGAGGAGACCCAGTACTTC.

The chain has TRBV4-3 and TRBJ2-5; D unclear. V was trimmed by 2 bases and J by 5 bases, leaving 9 bases between them. CDR3 length: 13 residues. The germline CDR1 and CDR2 sequences are LGHNA and YSLEER. The DNA for the CDR3 is TGCGCCAGCAGCCAAAAGGCGGCGGAGACCCAGTACTTC. This sequence encodes CASSQKAAETQYF.

This clone was detected once. V gene TRBV18 combines with J gene TRBJ2-3; D unresolved. V lost 6 bases and J 5 bases, leaving 12 bases between the germline ends. Germline V gene lookup returns CDR1 KGHSH and CDR2 LQKENI. The CDR3 has 13 residues. CDR3 region: CASSPSNQDTQYF. The CDR3 DNA follows: TGTGCCAGCTCCCCTTCAAATCAAGATACGCAGTATTTT.

The chain has TRBV28 and TRBJ2-7, with TRBD1 identical over 9 bases. Looked up from germline, CDR1 is MDHEN and CDR2 is SYDVKM. The CDR3 runs to 15 residues. The CDR3 nucleotides read TGTGCTATCGAATTTAGGGACAGGGATGGGTACGAGCAGTACTTC. Its protein is CAIEFRDRDGYEQYF.

The chain recombines TRBV6-4 with TRBJ1-1; D remains ambiguous. Germline V gives CDR1 MRHNA, CDR2 SNTAGT. There are 16 residues in the CDR3. The V and J ends lost 3 bases and 0 bases respectively, with 14 bases between them. The CDR3 nucleotides are TGTGCCAGCAGTGAAGGTTCGCCCTACCTGAACACTGAAGCTTTCTTT. It codes for CASSEGSPYLNTEAFF.

The chain uses TRBV4-2 and TRBJ1-1; D is unclear. CDR1 LGHNA and CDR2 YNFKEQ come from the germline V gene. The CDR3 sequence is 15 residues long. V shed 0 bases and J shed 1 base, with 9 bases lying between them. In DNA, the CDR3 is TGTGCCAGCAGCCAAGATCCGGAGGCGAACACTGAAGCTTTCTTT. The encoded protein is CASSQDPEANTEAFF.

The chain uses TRBV19 and TRBJ1-4, with 8 bases lining up with TRBD1. CDR3 size: 14 residues. Unmatched junction bases numbered 6, after V lost 5 bases and J lost 7 bases. Germline CDR1 and CDR2: LNHDA and SQIVND (reference sequence). CDR3 nucleotide sequence: TGTGCCAGTAGTGGCGCGACAGGGGTTGAAAAACTGTTTTTT. Translating gives CASSGATGVEKLFF.

The chain uses TRBV11-3 and TRBJ1-1; no clear D gene. CDR1 is SGHNT, CDR2 YENEEA, per germline. This CDR3 has 11 amino acids. The V end lost 5 bases, the J end lost 5 bases, and 6 bases lay between the germline ends. In DNA form, the CDR3 reads TGTGCCAGCAGCACGGTAACTGAAGCTTTCTTT. This gives the protein CASSTVTEAFF.

This chain joins TRBV27 and TRBJ2-7; D is ambiguous. Germline values: CDR1 MNHEY, CDR2 SMNVEV (reference sequence). Trimming stripped 0 bases from V and 6 bases from J, with 9 bases between. There are 13 residues in the CDR3. CDR3 region: CASSLSGFSEQYF. The CDR3 bases are TGTGCCAGCAGTTTATCCGGGTTCAGCGAGCAGTACTTC.

The chain joins TRBV9 to TRBJ1-2; no firm D call. CDR3 length equals 17 residues. Germline loops: CDR1 SGDLS, CDR2 YYNGEE. Trimming stripped 0 bases from V and 8 bases from J, with 23 bases between. The CDR3 sequence is CASSVGPPGASPEGYTF. The DNA for the CDR3 is TGTGCCAGCAGCGTAGGTCCGCCGGGAGCTTCCCCGGAGGGCTACACCTTC.

The rearrangement joins TRBV9 to TRBJ1-2; a weak D match, TRBD1 (5 bases). The CDR3 length is 15 residues. Germline loops: CDR1 SGDLS, CDR2 YYNGEE. Deletions cut 3 bases from V and 4 bases from J, with 16 bases between. The CDR3 region is CASSADEGMGYGYTF. For the CDR3, the DNA is TGTGCCAGCAGCGCGGACGAGGGGATGGGCTATGGCTACACCTTC. Combining the CDR3 with reference TRBV9 and TRBJ1-2 gives the whole variable domain DSGVTQTPKHLITATGQRVTLRCSPRSGDLSVYWYQQSLDQGLQFLIQYYNGEERAKGNILERFSAQQFPDLHSELNLSSLELGDSALYFCASSADEGMGYGYTFGSGTRLTVV.

The V and J genes are TRBV7-3 and TRBJ2-1; D gene uncertain. The CDR3 loop spans 13 amino acids. V lost 4 bases to trimming and J lost 7 bases, with 11 bases between them. Germline CDR1 reads SGHTA; CDR2 reads FQGTGA. CDR3 sequence reads: CASSSNAWNEQFF. The CDR3 DNA reads as TGTGCCAGCAGCTCCAACGCTTGGAATGAGCAGTTCTTC.

The genes are TRBV28 and TRBJ1-5; no clear D. CDR1 MDHEN and CDR2 SYDVKM come from the germline V gene. The CDR3 is 13 amino acids. Trimming removed 10 bases from V and 6 bases from J, with 16 bases in between. This chain's CDR3 is CATTDGGGQPQHF. The DNA of the CDR3 is TGTGCCACTACGGACGGAGGCGGTCAGCCCCAGCATTTT.

The rearrangement uses TRBV5-1 and TRBJ2-3; D uncertain. The CDR3 sequence is 14 residues long. The germline V and J ends were trimmed by 1 base and 3 bases, with 9 bases remaining between them. In germline, CDR1 is SGHRS, CDR2 YFSETQ. CDR3 amino acids: CASSLIWGTDTQYF. CDR3 coding DNA: TGCGCCAGCAGCTTGATCTGGGGAACAGATACGCAGTATTTT.

The chain links TRBV21-1 to TRBJ2-7. TRBV21-1 is shown as a pseudogene. The CDR3 extends over 16 amino acids. CDR3 DNA sequence: TGTGCCAGCAGCAAAGAAAGGCGTTTTCTTTCCTACGAGCAGTACTTC. It encodes CASSKERRFLSYEQYF.

This chain uses TRBV7-6 with TRBJ1-4; 9 bases fit TRBD1. V gave up 5 bases and J gave up 5 bases; unmatched junction bases: 9. Germline CDR1 reads SGHVS; CDR2 reads FNYEAQ. The CDR3 sequence is 16 residues long. CDR3 amino acids: CASSALPGTGNEKLFF. The CDR3 nucleotides read TGTGCCAGCAGCGCCTTACCCGGGACAGGGAATGAAAAACTGTTTTTT.